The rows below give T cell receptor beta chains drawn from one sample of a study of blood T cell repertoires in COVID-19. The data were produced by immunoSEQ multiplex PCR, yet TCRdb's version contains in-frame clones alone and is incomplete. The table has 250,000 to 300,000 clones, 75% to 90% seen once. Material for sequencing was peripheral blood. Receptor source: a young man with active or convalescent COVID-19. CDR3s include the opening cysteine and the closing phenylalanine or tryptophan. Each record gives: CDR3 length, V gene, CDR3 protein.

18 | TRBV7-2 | CASSLGTSGGTNRATQYF
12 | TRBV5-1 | CASSSGMDEQFF
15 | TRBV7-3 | CASSLTRVGTDTQYF
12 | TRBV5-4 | CASSRSEDGYTF
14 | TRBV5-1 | CASSLGRERAEAFF
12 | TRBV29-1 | CSVRVAENIQYF
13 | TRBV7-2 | CASSRGQGETQYF
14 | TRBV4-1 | CASSQTSGPSEQYF
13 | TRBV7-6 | CASSLGGGYEQYF
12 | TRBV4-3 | CASSQVSGQYTF
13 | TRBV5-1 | CASTIDSRYGYTF
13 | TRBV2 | CASNTGVSYEQYF
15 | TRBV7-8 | CASSFRQGSSSPLHF
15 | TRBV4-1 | CASSQSLGEDYEQYF
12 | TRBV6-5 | CASSYAGTEAFF
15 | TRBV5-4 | CASSYDRVNTGELFF
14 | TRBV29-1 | CSVVDPTRVETQYF
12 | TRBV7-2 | CASSRVADTQYF
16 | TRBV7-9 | CASSLRRQGEGTEAFF
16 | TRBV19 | CASSPGTGRLGEKLFF
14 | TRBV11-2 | CASSLGDFDYEQYF
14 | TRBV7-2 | CASSLSASPGEQYF
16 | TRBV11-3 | CASSLQAGARDNEQFF
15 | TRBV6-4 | CASSDSGLSNTEAFF
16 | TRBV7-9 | CASSLGGGKYQETQYF
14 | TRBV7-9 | CASSLLDGDSEAFF
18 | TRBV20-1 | CSASSLGRAGSSYNEQFF
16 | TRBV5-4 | CASMPDRGFPGETQYF
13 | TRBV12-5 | CASGLGGEIEAFF
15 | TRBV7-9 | CASSAPGGPTDTQYF
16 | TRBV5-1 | CASSLAAGWETGELFF
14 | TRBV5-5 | CASSFTGGKETQYF
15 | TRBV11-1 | CASSPSPSSRAGAFF
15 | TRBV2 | CASSGDRGNTDTQYF
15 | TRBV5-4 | CASSTGTGRRDTQYF
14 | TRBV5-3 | CARFFIRDRGLPAF
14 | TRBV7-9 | CASSWGAGGDEQYF
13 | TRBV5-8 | CASSLRDSTEAFF
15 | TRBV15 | CATSRDSGGWKKLFF
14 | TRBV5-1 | CASSRGSSRRELFF
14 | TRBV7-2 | CASSLDSFYTEAFF